This note documents a single TCR beta chain sequence. What this receptor recognizes is not known. Base qualities are not provided; no much larger clone lies one nucleotide away. The immunoSEQ Assay, a bias-controlled multiplex PCR, was used to amplify TCRbeta CDR3 regions from genomic DNA. The study's processing was this. Within the assay, amplification of reference gene primers was used to estimate how many nucleated cells each sample contained. Sequence reads were collapsed and filtered to measure the absolute abundance of every unique TCRbeta CDR3 rearrangement. For each sample, productive Simpson clonality was calculated by taking the square root of Simpson's diversity index across productive rearrangements. The table was pulled from immuneACCESS by TCRdb, which kept in-frame rearrangements only. Such tables lose some clones; where checked, under half of the loss comes from unresolved V genes, and the rest has no known cause. The V and J calls and the clone size are those of that table, but D and trimming were determined from the DNA. The sample contains 250,000 to 300,000 clones, 88% of them found a single time. 11% of the sample belongs to the ten largest clones.

This specimen belongs to a study of blood T cell repertoires in COVID-19 (TCRdb year 2020). Regarding the complete study: Collaborator samples came from the United States, Italy and Spain and covered acute and convalescent phases of COVID-19. The samples were drawn from two sources: the first 160 participants of the ongoing ImmuneRACE study, and about 1,300 subjects contributed by 6 global collaborators. Nearly every sample came with metadata listing a de-identified subject ID, COVID-19 status, age in years and sex. The material from the prospective study consisted of cDNA or gDNA derived from T cells, B-cell-depleted T cells, or PBMCs. The dataset comprised deeply sampled blood TCRbeta repertoires from subjects exposed to, actively infected with, or recovered from COVID-19. HLA class I and class II types, where available, came from metadata supplied by the sample provider rather than from assay-based typing. The repertoires were made available in a free public database intended to serve as a resource for research on the immune response to SARS-CoV-2. Overall results and qualifications from the work: The quantity of clinical and demographic metadata differed by source and by participant and was supplied without curation.

At one collaborating source in Seattle, patients were enrolled during active infection and were followed longitudinally through the course of disease. Whole blood was collected in K2EDTA tubes by collaborating institutions according to the institutions' own protocols. For TCRbeta analysis, collaborators shipped samples as frozen whole blood, isolated PBMCs, or DNA extracted from either of those sample types. CDR1 is given as MNHEY and CDR2 as SVGAGI, both from the germline V gene. V is cut by 2 bases and J by 1 base, and the space between the germline ends is 6 bases. Including the terminal cysteine and phenylalanine, the CDR3 comprises 14 residues. Only CDR3 DNA remains: 42 bases, in frame from the first base.

The clonotype comes from a woman aged 25 to 39 with COVID-19, enrolled during active disease. Sequencing was done on a sample of peripheral blood. This chain is built from TRBV6-5 and TRBJ1-3, with the D gene uncertain. The DNA sequence reads TGTGCCAGCAGTTACGCGGGTTCTGGAAACACCATATATTTT. The encoded protein is CASSYAGSGNTIYF.